The TCR beta chain under discussion was sequenced for a study of blood T cells in healthy people across ages. General observations from the study: The recorded TCR beta diversity per million T cells decreased in a roughly linear manner with age.

V lost 1 base and J 1 base, leaving 11 bases between the germline ends. CDR3 size: 15 residues. Germline CDR1 DFQATT, CDR2 SNEGSKA (reference sequence). Isolation per sample recovered at least 7 million PBMCs. This clonotype came up a few times. As yet, its antigen is unknown. The use of a sample-barcoded 5' primer and a J-beta primer mix characterized a second PCR of roughly 6 to 11 cycles. Sequencing of every sample gave 3 million or more CDR3-containing paired-end reads. TCRdb called the 5' RACE reads again in MiXCR, with one record for every CDR3 protein. The repertoire has about 670,000 distinct CDR3 sequences, about 50% of them found once; the top ten carry about 14%.

The sequencing sample was made of blood. The chain recombines TRBV20-1 with TRBJ1-5; no clear D. The receptor comes from a woman older than 75 in good health. The CDR3 reads CSARVSPGSNQPQHF. The CDR3 coding sequence is TGCAGTGCTAGAGTGTCTCCGGGGAGCAATCAGCCCCAGCATTTT.